This T cell receptor (beta chain) was observed in a study of early stage breast cancer tumors. Study as a whole: Among approximately twelve ER+/PR+/HER2- tumors, eight were ductal, four lobular.

Each sample had two DNA replicates, 0.45 to 0.65 ug blood or around 1.5 ug tissue. The table came from immunoSEQ multiplex PCR; TCRdb's copy has only in-frame clones and leaves some out. The sample shows 32,000 or so clones, around 70% of them seen only once. As to this clone: The same CDR3 also results from other DNA sequences found in this sample.

Trimming removed 5 bases from V and 2 bases from J, with 12 bases in between. The CDR3 length is 14 residues. Germline V CDR1 and CDR2: KGHSH, LQKENI. The origin of this receptor is a person in their fifties with breast cancer. Sequenced material: blood. The V call is TRBV18, the J call TRBJ2-5; the D gene is possibly TRBD1 (6 bases). The CDR3 loop reads CASSTRTAQETQYF. CDR3 DNA sequence: TGTGCCAGCTCAACTCGGACAGCACAAGAGACCCAGTACTTC.